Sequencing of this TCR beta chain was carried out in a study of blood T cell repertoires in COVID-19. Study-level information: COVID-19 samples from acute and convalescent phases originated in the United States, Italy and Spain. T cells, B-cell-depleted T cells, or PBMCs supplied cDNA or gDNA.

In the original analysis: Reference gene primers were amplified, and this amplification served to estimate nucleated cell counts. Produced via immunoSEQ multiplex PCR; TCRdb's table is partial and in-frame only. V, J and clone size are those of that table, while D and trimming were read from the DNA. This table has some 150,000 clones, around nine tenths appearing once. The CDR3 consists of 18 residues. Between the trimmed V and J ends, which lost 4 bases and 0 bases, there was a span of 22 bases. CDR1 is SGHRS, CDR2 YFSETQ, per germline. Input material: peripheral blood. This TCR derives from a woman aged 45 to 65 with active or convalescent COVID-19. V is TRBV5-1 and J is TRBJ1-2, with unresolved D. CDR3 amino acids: CASSDLTKVNNANYGYTF. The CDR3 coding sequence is TGCGCCAGCAGCGATTTGACAAAAGTTAATAATGCTAACTATGGCTACACCTTC. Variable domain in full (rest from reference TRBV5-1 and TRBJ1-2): KAGVTQTPRYLIKTRGQQVTLSCSPISGHRSVSWYQQTPGQGLQFLFEYFSETQRNKGNFPGRFSGRQFSNSRSEMNVSTLELGDSALYLCASSDLTKVNNANYGYTFGSGTRLTVV.